This T cell receptor (beta chain) originates from a study of a mutant IDH1 vaccine in newly diagnosed glioma. Some clones are missing from TCRdb's copy, which holds only in-frame ones; the method was immunoSEQ multiplex PCR. This table has 57,000 or so clones, under 85% appearing once. The V and J ends lost 7 bases and 1 base respectively, with 13 bases between them. This CDR3 spans 14 amino acids. Germline assignment: CDR1 LNHDA and CDR2 SQIVND (reference sequence). As to this clone: The antigen is not known.

The time point: week 11, during vaccination. Vaccination used 300 ug of mutant IDH1 20-mer peptide per dose, with topical imiquimod. Sequenced material: PBMCs, taken from a glioma patient whose treatment included an IDH1 peptide vaccine. V usage is TRBV19 and J usage is TRBJ1-1; unclear D gene. The receptor comes from a man younger than 45 with glioma. CDR3 DNA sequence: TGTGCCAGTACCCAAGGAGGTCGGAACACTGAAGCTTTCTTT. Amino acids: CASTQGGRNTEAFF.